This T cell receptor beta chain was captured in a study of blood T cell repertoires in COVID-19. Study at large: COVID-19 samples collected from the United States, Italy and Spain covered acute and convalescent phases. T cells, B-cell-depleted T cells, or PBMCs supplied cDNA or gDNA.

There are 15 residues in the CDR3. Per germline, CDR1 SNHLY and CDR2 FYNNEI. Trimming at V came to 8 bases and at J to 3 bases, leaving 9 bases not matched to a gene. Only a few counts were recorded for this clone. Original methodology: It was from reference gene primer amplification that nucleated cell counts were estimated. Assay: immunoSEQ multiplex PCR; the TCRdb copy retains only in-frame clones and omits some. V, J and clone size derive from that table, while D and trimming were established from the DNA sequence. The sample yields tens of thousands of clones, over 75% seen once. The sequence came from a woman older than 75 with acute or convalescent COVID-19. The chain links TRBV2 to TRBJ2-1; 8 positions match TRBD2. The material sequenced was peripheral blood. CDR3 region: CASSLSGGFYNEQFF. As DNA, the CDR3 is TGTGCCAGCTCCCTTTCGGGGGGGTTCTACAATGAGCAGTTCTTC.